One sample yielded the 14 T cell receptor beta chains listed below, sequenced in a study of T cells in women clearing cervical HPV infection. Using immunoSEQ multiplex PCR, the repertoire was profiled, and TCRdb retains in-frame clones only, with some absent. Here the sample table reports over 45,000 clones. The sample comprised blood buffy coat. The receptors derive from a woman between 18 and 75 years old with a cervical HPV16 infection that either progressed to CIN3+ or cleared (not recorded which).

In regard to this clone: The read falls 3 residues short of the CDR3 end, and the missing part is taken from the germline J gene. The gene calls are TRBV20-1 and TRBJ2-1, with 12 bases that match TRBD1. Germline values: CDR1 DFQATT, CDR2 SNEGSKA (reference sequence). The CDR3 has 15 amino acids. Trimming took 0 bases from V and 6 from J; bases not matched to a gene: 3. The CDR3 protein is CSARDPGQGANEQFF. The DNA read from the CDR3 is TGCAGTGCTAGAGATCCGGGACAGGGGGCCAATGAG.

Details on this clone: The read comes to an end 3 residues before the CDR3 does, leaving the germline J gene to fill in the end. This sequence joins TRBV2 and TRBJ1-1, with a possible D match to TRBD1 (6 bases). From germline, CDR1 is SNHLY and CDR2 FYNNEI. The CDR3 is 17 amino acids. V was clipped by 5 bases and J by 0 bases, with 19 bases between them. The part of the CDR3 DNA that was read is TGTGCCAGCAGTACCGGGACACGATACCCGATGAACACTGAA. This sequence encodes CASSTGTRYPMNTE. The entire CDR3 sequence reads CASSTGTRYPMNTEAFF.

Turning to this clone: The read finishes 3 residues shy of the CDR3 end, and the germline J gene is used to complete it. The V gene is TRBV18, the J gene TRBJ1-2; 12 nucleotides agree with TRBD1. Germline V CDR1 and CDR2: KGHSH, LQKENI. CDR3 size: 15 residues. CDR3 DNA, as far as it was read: TGTGCCAGCTCACCAGAGGGACAGGGGGCCTTGGAC. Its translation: CASSPEGQGALD. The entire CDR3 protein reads CASSPEGQGALDYTF.

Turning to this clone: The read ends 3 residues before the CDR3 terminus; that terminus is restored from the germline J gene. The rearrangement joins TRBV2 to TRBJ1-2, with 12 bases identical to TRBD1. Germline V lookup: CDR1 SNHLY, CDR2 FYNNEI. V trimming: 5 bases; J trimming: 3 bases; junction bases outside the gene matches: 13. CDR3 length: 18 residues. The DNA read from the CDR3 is TGTGCCAGCAGTCGAACGACCGGGACAGGGGGCGCCCACTATGGC. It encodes CASSRTTGTGGAHYG. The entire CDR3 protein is CASSRTTGTGGAHYGYTF. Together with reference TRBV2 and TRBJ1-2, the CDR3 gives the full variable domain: EPEVTQTPSHQVTQMGQEVILRCVPISNHLYFYWYRQILGQKVEFLVSFYNNEISEKSEIFDDQFSVERPDGSNFTLKIRSTKLEDSAMYFCASSRTTGTGGAHYGYTFGSGTRLTVV.

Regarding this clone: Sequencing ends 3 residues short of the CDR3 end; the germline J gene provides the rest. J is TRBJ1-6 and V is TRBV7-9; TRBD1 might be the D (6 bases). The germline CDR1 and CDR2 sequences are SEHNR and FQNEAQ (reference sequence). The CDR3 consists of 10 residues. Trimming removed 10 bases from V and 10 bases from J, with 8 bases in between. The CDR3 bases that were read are TGTGCCACTGGACAGTCACCC. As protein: CATGQSP. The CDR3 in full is CATGQSPLHF.

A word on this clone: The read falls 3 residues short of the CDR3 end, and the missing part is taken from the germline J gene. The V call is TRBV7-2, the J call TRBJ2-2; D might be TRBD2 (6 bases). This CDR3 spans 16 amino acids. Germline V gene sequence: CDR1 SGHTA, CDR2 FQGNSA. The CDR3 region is CASRLAGSRTNEKLFF. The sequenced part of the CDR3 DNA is TGTGCAAGTCGCTTAGCTGGGAGTAGGACTAATGAAAAG.

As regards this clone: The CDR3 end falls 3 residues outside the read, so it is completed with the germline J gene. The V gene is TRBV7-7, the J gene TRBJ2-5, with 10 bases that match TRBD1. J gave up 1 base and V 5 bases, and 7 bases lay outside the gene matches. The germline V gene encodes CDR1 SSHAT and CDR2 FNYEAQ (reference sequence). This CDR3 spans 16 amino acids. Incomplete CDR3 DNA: TGTGCCAGCAGCCGGTCCGGGACAGGGGTCCAAGAGACC. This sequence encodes CASSRSGTGVQET. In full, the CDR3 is CASSRSGTGVQETQYF.

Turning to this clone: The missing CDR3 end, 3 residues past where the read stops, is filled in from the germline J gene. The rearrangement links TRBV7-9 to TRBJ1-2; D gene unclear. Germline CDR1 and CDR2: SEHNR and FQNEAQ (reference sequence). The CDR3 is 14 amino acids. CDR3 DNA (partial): TGTGCCAGCAGCTTTCAACTAGCGCTTAATGAC. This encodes CASSFQLALND. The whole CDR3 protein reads CASSFQLALNDYTF.

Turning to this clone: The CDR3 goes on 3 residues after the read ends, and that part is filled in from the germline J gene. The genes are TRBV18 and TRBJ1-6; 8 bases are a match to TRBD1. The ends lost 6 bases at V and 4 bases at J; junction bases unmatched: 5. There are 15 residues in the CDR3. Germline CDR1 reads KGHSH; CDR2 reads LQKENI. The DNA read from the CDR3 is TGTGCCAGCTCGACGGACAGGGTGTATAATTCACCC. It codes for CASSTDRVYNSP. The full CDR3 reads CASSTDRVYNSPLHF.

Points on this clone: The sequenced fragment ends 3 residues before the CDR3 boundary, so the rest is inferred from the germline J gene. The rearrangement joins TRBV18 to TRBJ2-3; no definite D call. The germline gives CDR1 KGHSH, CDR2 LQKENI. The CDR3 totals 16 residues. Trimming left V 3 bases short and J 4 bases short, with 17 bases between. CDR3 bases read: TGTGCCAGCTCACCGGCACGACAACTTGGTGCAGATACG. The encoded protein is CASSPARQLGADT. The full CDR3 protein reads CASSPARQLGADTQYF.

The sequenced CDR3 bases are TGCGCCAGCAGCGAACCGGGACTTAGTTCACCG. Translation gives CASSEPGLSSP. The full CDR3 protein is CASSEPGLSSPLFF. The chain employs TRBV5-1 and TRBJ2-2; D is perhaps TRBD2 (6 bases). The read ends 3 residues before the CDR3 terminus; that terminus is restored from the germline J gene. CDR1 and CDR2 (germline): SGHRS, YFSETQ. This CDR3 has 14 amino acids.

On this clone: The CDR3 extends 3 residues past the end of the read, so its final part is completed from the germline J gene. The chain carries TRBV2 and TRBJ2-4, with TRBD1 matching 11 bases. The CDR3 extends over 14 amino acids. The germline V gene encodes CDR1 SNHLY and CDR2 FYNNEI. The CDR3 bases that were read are TGTGCCAGCAGTGGAGGCCGGGACAGGGGGATT. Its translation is CASSGGRDRGI. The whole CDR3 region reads CASSGGRDRGIQYF.

The sequenced part of the CDR3 DNA is TGTGCCAGCAGGTCACAAGAGACC. It translates to CASRSQET. The complete CDR3 reads CASRSQETQYF. The chain links TRBV7-3 to TRBJ2-5; no reliable D call. The CDR3 extends 3 residues past the end of the read, so its final part is completed from the germline J gene. Germline lookup yields CDR1 SGHTA and CDR2 FQGTGA. This CDR3 comprises 11 residues. Trimming removed 6 bases at V and 2 bases at J, with 4 bases between.

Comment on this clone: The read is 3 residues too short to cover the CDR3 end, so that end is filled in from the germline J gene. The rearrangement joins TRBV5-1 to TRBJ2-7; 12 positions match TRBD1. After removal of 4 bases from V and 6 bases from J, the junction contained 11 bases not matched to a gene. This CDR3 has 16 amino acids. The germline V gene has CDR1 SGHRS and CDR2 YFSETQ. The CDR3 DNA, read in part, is TGCGCCAGCAGCCCCTTACCCGGGACAGGGGGCGGCGAG. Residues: CASSPLPGTGGGE. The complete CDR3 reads CASSPLPGTGGGEQYF.